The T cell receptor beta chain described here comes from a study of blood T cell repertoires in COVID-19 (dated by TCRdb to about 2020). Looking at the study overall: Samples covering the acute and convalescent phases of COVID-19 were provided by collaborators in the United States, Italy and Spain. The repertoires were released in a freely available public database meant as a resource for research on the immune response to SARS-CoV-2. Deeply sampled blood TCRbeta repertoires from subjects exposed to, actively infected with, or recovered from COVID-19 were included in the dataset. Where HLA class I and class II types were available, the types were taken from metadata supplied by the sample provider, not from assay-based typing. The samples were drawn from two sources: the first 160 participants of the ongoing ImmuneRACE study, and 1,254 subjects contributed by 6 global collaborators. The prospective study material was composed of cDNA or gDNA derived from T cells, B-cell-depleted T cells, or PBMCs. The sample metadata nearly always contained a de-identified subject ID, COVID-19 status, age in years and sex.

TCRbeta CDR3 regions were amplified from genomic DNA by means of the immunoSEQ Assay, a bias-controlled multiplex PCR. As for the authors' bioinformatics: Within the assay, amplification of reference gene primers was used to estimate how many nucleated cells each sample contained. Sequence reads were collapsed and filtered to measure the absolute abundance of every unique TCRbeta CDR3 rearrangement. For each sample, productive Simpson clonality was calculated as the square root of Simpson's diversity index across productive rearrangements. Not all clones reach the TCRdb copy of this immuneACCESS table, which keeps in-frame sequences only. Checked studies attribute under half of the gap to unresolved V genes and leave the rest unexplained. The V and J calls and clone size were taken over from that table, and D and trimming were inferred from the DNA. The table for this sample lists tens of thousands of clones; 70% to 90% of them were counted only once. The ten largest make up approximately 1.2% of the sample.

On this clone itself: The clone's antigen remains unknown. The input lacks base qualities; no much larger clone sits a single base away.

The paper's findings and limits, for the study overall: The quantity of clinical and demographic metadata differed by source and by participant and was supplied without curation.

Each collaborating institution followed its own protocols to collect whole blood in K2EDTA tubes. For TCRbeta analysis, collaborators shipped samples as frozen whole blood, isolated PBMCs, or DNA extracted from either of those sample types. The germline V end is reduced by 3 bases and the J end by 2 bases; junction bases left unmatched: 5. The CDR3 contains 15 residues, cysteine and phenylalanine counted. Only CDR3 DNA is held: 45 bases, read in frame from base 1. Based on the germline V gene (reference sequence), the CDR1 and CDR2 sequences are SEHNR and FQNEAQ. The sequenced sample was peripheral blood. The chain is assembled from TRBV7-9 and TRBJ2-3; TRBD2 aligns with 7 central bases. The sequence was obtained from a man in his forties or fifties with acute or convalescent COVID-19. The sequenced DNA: TGTGCCAGCAGCTTTCTAGCGGAAGACACAGATACGCAGTATTTT. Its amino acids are CASSFLAEDTDTQYF.